This is a list of T cell receptor beta chains from one sample in a study of blood T cell repertoires in COVID-19. Profiling relied on immunoSEQ multiplex PCR, and the TCRdb table lists in-frame clones only, not all of them. The table records approximately 150,000 clones, around 90% of them present only once. Sample: peripheral blood. These receptors all come from a woman in her sixties or seventies who had recovered from COVID-19. Each CDR3 is given with its conserved first and last residue. The D gene is left open where the match is weak.

d_gene,v_gene,j_gene,CDR3aa
TRBD1,TRBV29-1,TRBJ2-3,CSVGQGTSTDTQYF
TRBD1,TRBV5-1,TRBJ1-1,CASSSGQGRNTEAFF
TRBD1,TRBV28,TRBJ2-7,CASRRSGTEPYEQYF
-,TRBV5-1,TRBJ2-2,CASSLEADTGELFF
-,TRBV19,TRBJ1-1,CASIKGYTEAFF
-,TRBV7-2,TRBJ2-5,CASSFQGSQETQYF
-,TRBV6-5,TRBJ1-1,CASSSRGGRTEAFF
TRBD1,TRBV13,TRBJ1-3,CASSWETGSSGNTIYF
TRBD2,TRBV19,TRBJ2-1,CASSISGGPNEQFF
-,TRBV27,TRBJ1-1,CASNGRVGGEAFF
TRBD2,TRBV24-1,TRBJ2-1,CATSERTSGVNEQFF
TRBD1,TRBV10-3,TRBJ2-7,CAIKGTGGYEQYF
-,TRBV5-1,TRBJ2-5,CASSLVWGVTETQYF
TRBD2,TRBV28,TRBJ2-3,CASSFFGGTTDTQYF
-,TRBV20-1,TRBJ1-5,CSASWGINQPQHF
-,TRBV15,TRBJ2-3,CATSVASGTDTQYF
TRBD2,TRBV2,TRBJ2-1,CASSQLAGDNNEQFF
-,TRBV7-8,TRBJ1-2,CASSWGIGGYTF
-,TRBV9,TRBJ2-5,CASSLGAGGIQETQYF